This TCR beta chain appears in the sequencing data of a study of blood T cells in healthy people across ages. The study drew donors from healthy Caucasian individuals in Russia aged roughly 6 to 95. Approximately 9.4 milliliters was the volume of peripheral blood drawn from each donor. PBMCs, at least 7 million per sample, were isolated. For the second PCR, which ran for roughly 7 to 11 cycles, a sample-barcoded 5' primer and a J-beta primer mix were used. Through a template-switch adaptor with 12 random nucleotides, each cDNA molecule received a tag. TCRdb re-called the 5' RACE reads through MiXCR, storing one row per CDR3 protein. The sample contains 700,000 to 800,000 distinct CDR3 sequences, roughly two fifths of which appear only once. The CDR3 totals 15 residues. V was clipped by 0 bases and J by 0 bases, with 9 bases between them. Per the germline V gene, CDR1 is SGHDT and CDR2 is YYEEEE.

The clonotype originates from a woman between 55 and 75 years old in good health. This rearrangement joins TRBV5-6 to TRBJ1-1; D remains unclear. Material for sequencing was blood. CDR3 protein: CASSLGRPMNTEAFF. CDR3 nucleotide sequence: TGTGCCAGCAGCTTGGGCAGGCCTATGAACACTGAAGCTTTCTTT.